These 5 T cell receptor beta chains originate from one sample sequenced in a study of tumor and adjacent non-tumor tissue in lung cancer. RNA was extracted from bulk tissue without any cell sorting. A modified ARM-PCR protocol with three rounds of nested PCR amplified TCRbeta. TCRdb passed the multiplex PCR reads through MiXCR, listing each CDR3 protein once. The sample holds about 110,000 distinct CDR3 sequences; roughly 77% are singletons and the top ten take approximately 35%. Sequencing input: lung tumor tissue. Receptors were obtained from a woman aged 55-70 years with non-small cell lung cancer.

As regards this clonotype: A much more abundant neighbour one base away suggests this may be a read error. The chain has TRBV4-3 and TRBJ2-3; D possibly corresponds to TRBD1 (7 bases). Germline V CDR1 and CDR2: LGHNA, YSLEER. The CDR3 extends over 15 amino acids. This chain's CDR3 is CVSSQGGGDTDTQYF. In DNA form, the CDR3 reads TGCGTCAGCAGCCAGGGGGGCGGAGACACAGATACGCAGTATTTT.

A note on this clonotype: Since the CDR3 does not end with the conserved phenylalanine or tryptophan, this likely comes from a read error. The chain links TRBV6-2 or TRBV6-3 to TRBJ2-6; TRBD1 might be the D (5 bases). The CDR3 sequence is 16 residues long. Germline-derived CDR1 and CDR2 are MNHEY and SVGEGT. CDR3 sequence: CASKGSTTSRANVLTL. CDR3 DNA: TGTGCCAGCAAGGGGTCTACAACCTCTCGGGCCAACGTCCTGACTCTC.

Notes on this clonotype: A clone one base away is much larger, so this may be a read error. No conserved phenylalanine or tryptophan is present at the end of the CDR3, so a read error is the likely explanation. The rearrangement links TRBV5-6 to TRBJ2-7; D remains unclear. Germline values: CDR1 SGHDT, CDR2 YYEEEE. The V end was cut by 2 bases, the J end by 10 bases, with 10 bases between. The CDR3 spans 11 residues. CDR3 region: CASSFLGRQYL. The CDR3 coding sequence is TGTGCCAGCAGCTTTCTTGGCCGACAGTACTTA.

The chain combines TRBV11-2 with TRBJ1-1; D is uncertain. V was pared by 3 bases and J by 6 bases, with 17 bases between. CDR3 length: 15 amino acids. Germline V CDR1 and CDR2: SGHAT, FQNNGV. This CDR3 is CASSLIPGLNPEAFF. CDR3 coding DNA: TGTGCCAGCAGCTTGATCCCCGGACTAAACCCTGAAGCTTTCTTT.

This clonotype was observed a handful of times. V gene TRBV19 combines with J gene TRBJ2-3; possible D gene TRBD1, 5 bases. CDR1 is LNHDA, CDR2 SQIVND, per germline (reference sequence). The germline V and J ends were trimmed by 7 bases and 3 bases, with 11 bases remaining between them. This CDR3 is 13 amino acids long. The CDR3 nucleotides are TGTGCCAGTAATGGCAGGGAAACAGATACGCAGTATTTT. Translated: CASNGRETDTQYF.